This entry lists 17 T cell receptor beta chains sequenced from one sample in a study of T cell repertoires in cytomegalovirus infection. TCRdb independently ran MiXCR on the reads; one entry per CDR3 protein. The sample lists 450,000 to 550,000 distinct CDR3 sequences, 15% to 20% seen once, with 20% to 30% in the top ten. The material sequenced was CD8+ T cells from PBMCs. These receptors were taken from a human donor in good health (CMV status not recorded). Some clones in this sample may be carry-over from other donors' samples.

This clonotype was seen at least ten times. The V call is TRBV7-9, the J call TRBJ2-7; D gene ambiguous. CDR1 is SEHNR, CDR2 FQNEAQ, per germline (reference sequence). The CDR3 has 13 amino acids. V lost 0 bases and J lost 5, with 8 bases in between. Written as DNA, the CDR3 is TGTGCCAGCAGCTTAGCGTCTCTAAACGAGCAGTACTTC. It yields the protein CASSLASLNEQYF.

V and J are TRBV18 and TRBJ1-1, with D possibly being TRBD1 (5 bases). Germline values: CDR1 KGHSH, CDR2 LQKENI. Trimming took off 3 bases at V and 10 bases at J, with 9 bases between the two ends. The CDR3 has 11 amino acids. CDR3 sequence (DNA): TGTGCCAGCTCACCTGGGGGGGTAGCTTTCTTT. This sequence encodes CASSPGGVAFF.

This clonotype occurred a few times. V and J are TRBV6-1 and TRBJ2-7; 7 nucleotides agree with TRBD1. The V gene's germline CDR1 is MNHNS and CDR2 SASEGT. CDR3 size: 15 residues. The ends lost 5 bases at V and 0 bases at J; junction bases unmatched: 7. CDR3 in amino acids: CASSYGQASSYEQYF. The CDR3 DNA follows: TGTGCCAGCAGTTATGGACAGGCGAGCTCCTACGAGCAGTACTTC.

This clonotype was detected only a few times. The chain carries TRBV19 and TRBJ2-5; D call uncertain. Germline V CDR1 and CDR2: LNHDA, SQIVND (reference sequence). V was clipped by 1 base and J by 2 bases, with 8 bases between them. There are 14 residues in the CDR3. CDR3 loop: CASSIGSQQETQYF. The CDR3 nucleotides are TGTGCCAGTAGTATAGGTTCTCAACAAGAGACCCAGTACTTC.

The table lists this clonotype with a few counts. The rearrangement uses TRBV25-1 and TRBJ2-1, with 12 bases identical to TRBD2. The CDR3 covers 17 residues. Looked up from germline, CDR1 is MGHDK and CDR2 is SYGVNS. V lost 11 bases, J lost 2 bases, and 13 bases stayed unmatched. This CDR3 reads CAPRLAGAPSTYNEQFF. The CDR3 nucleotides read TGTGCCCCCAGACTAGCGGGAGCCCCCTCCACCTACAATGAGCAGTTCTTC. The full variable domain, rest sourced from reference TRBV25-1 and TRBJ2-1, is EADIYQTPRYLVIGTGKKITLECSQTMGHDKMYWYQQDPGMELHLIHYSYGVNSTEKGDLSSESTVSRIRTEHFPLTLESARPSHTSQYLCAPRLAGAPSTYNEQFFGPGTRLTVL.

Ten or more counts support this clonotype. This sequence joins TRBV27 and TRBJ1-6, with a possible D match to TRBD1 (6 bases). Trimming took 2 bases from V and 6 from J, leaving 8 bases between them. In germline, CDR1 is MNHEY, CDR2 SMNVEV (reference sequence). This CDR3 spans 14 amino acids. This CDR3 is CASSLQGSNSPLHF. DNA for the CDR3: TGTGCCAGCAGTTTACAGGGGTCTAATTCACCCCTCCACTTT.

This clonotype was observed many times. The rearrangement links TRBV7-9 to TRBJ2-1; 11 positions agree with TRBD2. The germline gives CDR1 SEHNR, CDR2 FQNEAQ (reference sequence). This CDR3 is 17 amino acids long. Unmatched junction bases numbered 10, after V lost 2 bases and J lost 7 bases. The CDR3 loop reads CASSLIFGTSGSNEQFF. The CDR3 coding sequence is TGTGCCAGCAGCTTAATTTTCGGCACTAGCGGGAGTAATGAGCAGTTCTTC.

The V and J genes are TRBV5-1 and TRBJ2-4, with 7 bases that match TRBD1. The CDR3 is made up of 18 amino acids. The junction had 9 bases not matched to a gene; V was cut back by 0 bases and J by 0 bases. CDR1 is SGHRS, CDR2 YFSETQ, per germline. CDR3 bases: TGCGCCAGCAGCTTGGACCCCCAGGGGGAACGAGCCAAAAACATTCAGTACTTC. This gives the protein CASSLDPQGERAKNIQYF.

A remark on this clonotype: A clone one base away is much larger, so this may be a read error. The V gene is TRBV29-1, the J gene TRBJ2-1; no definite D call. The CDR3 consists of 15 residues. Per germline, CDR1 SQVTM and CDR2 ANQGSEA. V was shortened by 0 bases and J by 1 base, with 10 bases between the two germline ends. The CDR3 spells CSVEDELTSYNEQFF. The CDR3 nucleotides read TGCAGCGTTGAAGATGAATTAACTTCCTACAATGAGCAGTTCTTC.

The chain recombines TRBV18 with TRBJ2-7; D might be TRBD1 or TRBD2, each matching 5 bases. Germline CDR1 is KGHSH and CDR2 is LQKENI. Trimming took 4 bases from V and 5 from J, leaving 21 bases between them. This CDR3 has 16 residues. This CDR3 reads CASSLSEGPASHEQYF. CDR3 coding DNA: TGTGCCAGCTCACTCTCCGAGGGACCTGCCAGTCACGAGCAGTACTTC. Full variable domain (outside the CDR3, taken from reference TRBV18 and TRBJ2-7): NAGVMQNPRHLVRRRGQEARLRCSPMKGHSHVYWYRQLPEEGLKFMVYLQKENIIDESGMPKERFSAEFPKEGPSILRIQQVVRGDSAAYFCASSLSEGPASHEQYFGPGTRLTVT.

The chain uses TRBV9 and TRBJ2-6; the match to TRBD1 covers 7 bases. The CDR3 runs to 16 residues. V lost 0 bases, J lost 0 bases, and 0 bases stayed unmatched. Germline CDR1 reads SGDLS; CDR2 reads YYNGEE. CDR3 nucleotides: TGTGCCAGCAGCGTAGGGGACAGCTCTGGGGCCAACGTCCTGACTTTC. It specifies CASSVGDSSGANVLTF.

The chain carries TRBV6-6 and TRBJ1-3; D is possibly TRBD1 (5 bases). Between the trimmed V and J ends, which lost 5 bases and 3 bases, there was a span of 11 bases. Germline CDR1 MNHNY, CDR2 SVGAGI (reference sequence). CDR3 length equals 14 residues. The CDR3: CASSRGSDGNTIYF. As DNA, the CDR3 is TGTGCCAGCAGTCGGGGGTCAGATGGAAACACCATATATTTT.

The sample holds a few counts of this clonotype. This chain uses TRBV5-1 with TRBJ2-1, with D perhaps assigned TRBD1 or TRBD2 (6 bases each). The CDR3 covers 16 residues. CDR1 is SGHRS, CDR2 YFSETQ, per germline. V was trimmed by 6 bases and J by 2 bases, leaving 18 bases between them. The CDR3 DNA is TGCGCCAGCAACTCGGATGCGCGGGACACCTACAATGAGCAGTTCTTC. Translation: CASNSDARDTYNEQFF.

In its sample, this clonotype was seen many times. The chain uses TRBV7-6 and TRBJ1-1, with 9 bases lining up with TRBD1. The CDR3 extends over 14 amino acids. Looked up from germline, CDR1 is SGHVS and CDR2 is FNYEAQ. With 4 bases clipped from V and 5 bases from J, the junction kept 5 bases outside the gene matches. The CDR3 nucleotides read TGTGCCAGCAGCTCCGGGACAGGGTGGACTGAAGCTTTCTTT. This codes for CASSSGTGWTEAFF.

At least ten counts were recorded for this clonotype. V and J are TRBV4-2 and TRBJ2-6; TRBD2 might be the D (5 bases). V was clipped by 4 bases and J by 2 bases, with 12 bases between them. The CDR3 spans 16 residues. The germline V gene encodes CDR1 LGHNA and CDR2 YNFKEQ. CDR3: CASSPESGTGANVLTF. The CDR3 nucleotides read TGTGCCAGCAGCCCGGAATCGGGAACTGGGGCCAACGTCCTGACTTTC.

The V call is TRBV24-1, the J call TRBJ2-1; 9 positions agree with TRBD2. The CDR3 contains 17 residues. Germline V lookup: CDR1 KGHDR, CDR2 SFDVKD. J gave up 9 bases and V 4 bases, and 15 bases lay outside the gene matches. CDR3 loop: CATSEAGTSSSFGEQFF. CDR3 bases: TGTGCCACCAGTGAGGCCGGGACTAGCTCGTCTTTTGGTGAGCAGTTCTTC.

The sample holds many counts of this clonotype. The chain couples TRBV12-3 or TRBV12-4 to TRBJ1-1; no firm D call. The CDR3 contains 13 residues. Trimming removed 3 bases at V and 5 bases at J, with 10 bases between. CDR3 loop: CASSFLRVTEAFF. CDR3 sequence (DNA): TGTGCCAGCAGTTTTTTAAGGGTTACTGAAGCTTTCTTT.